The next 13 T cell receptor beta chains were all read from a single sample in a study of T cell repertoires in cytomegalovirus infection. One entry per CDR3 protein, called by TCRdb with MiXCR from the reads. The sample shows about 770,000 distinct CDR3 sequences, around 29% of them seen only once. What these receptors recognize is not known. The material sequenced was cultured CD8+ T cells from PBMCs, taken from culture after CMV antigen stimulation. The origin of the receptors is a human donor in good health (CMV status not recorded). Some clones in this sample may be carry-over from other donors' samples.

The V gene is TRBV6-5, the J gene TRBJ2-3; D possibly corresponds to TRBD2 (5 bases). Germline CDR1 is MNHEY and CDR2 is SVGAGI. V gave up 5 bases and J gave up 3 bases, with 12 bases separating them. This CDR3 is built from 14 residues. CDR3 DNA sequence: TGTGCCAGCAGTGAATGGGAGAGGACAGATACGCAGTATTTT. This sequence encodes CASSEWERTDTQYF.

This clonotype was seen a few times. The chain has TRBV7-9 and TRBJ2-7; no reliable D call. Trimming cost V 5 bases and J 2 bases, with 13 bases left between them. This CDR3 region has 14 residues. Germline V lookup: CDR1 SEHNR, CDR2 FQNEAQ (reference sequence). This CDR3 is CASSLTTDPYEQYF. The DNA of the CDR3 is TGTGCCAGCAGCCTAACGACGGACCCCTACGAGCAGTACTTC.

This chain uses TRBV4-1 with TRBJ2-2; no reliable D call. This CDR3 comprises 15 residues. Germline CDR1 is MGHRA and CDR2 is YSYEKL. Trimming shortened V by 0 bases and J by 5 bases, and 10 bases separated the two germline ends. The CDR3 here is CASSQEWGGTGELFF. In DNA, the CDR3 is TGCGCCAGCAGCCAAGAGTGGGGTGGGACCGGGGAGCTGTTTTTT.

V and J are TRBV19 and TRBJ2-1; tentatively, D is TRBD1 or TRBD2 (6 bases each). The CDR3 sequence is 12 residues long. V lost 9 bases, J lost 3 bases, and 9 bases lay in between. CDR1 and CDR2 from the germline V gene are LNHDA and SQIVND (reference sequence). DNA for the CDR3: TGTGCCAGCCGGGGGCACTACAATGAGCAGTTCTTC. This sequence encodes CASRGHYNEQFF.

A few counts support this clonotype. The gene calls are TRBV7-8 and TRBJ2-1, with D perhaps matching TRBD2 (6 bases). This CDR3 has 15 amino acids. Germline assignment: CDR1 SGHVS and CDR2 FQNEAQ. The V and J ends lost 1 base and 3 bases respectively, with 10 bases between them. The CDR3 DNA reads TGTGCCAGCAGCTTAGAGGGACTGCTCTACAATGAGCAGTTCTTC. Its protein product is CASSLEGLLYNEQFF.

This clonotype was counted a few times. CDR3 DNA sequence: TGTGCCAGCATGGGCCTGCGCTATGGCTACACCTTC. This codes for CASMGLRYGYTF. The chain employs TRBV27 and TRBJ1-2; D ambiguous. Germline CDR1 and CDR2: MNHEY and SMNVEV (reference sequence). Trimming took 7 bases from V and 4 from J, leaving 10 bases between them. CDR3 length: 12 residues.

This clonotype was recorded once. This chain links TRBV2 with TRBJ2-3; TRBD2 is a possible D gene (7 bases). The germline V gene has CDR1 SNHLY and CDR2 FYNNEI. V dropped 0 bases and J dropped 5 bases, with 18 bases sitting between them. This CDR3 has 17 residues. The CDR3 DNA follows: TGTGCCAGCAGTGAAGCGGGGTGGGGGGGGGCTGGAGATACGCAGTATTTT. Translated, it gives CASSEAGWGGAGDTQYF.

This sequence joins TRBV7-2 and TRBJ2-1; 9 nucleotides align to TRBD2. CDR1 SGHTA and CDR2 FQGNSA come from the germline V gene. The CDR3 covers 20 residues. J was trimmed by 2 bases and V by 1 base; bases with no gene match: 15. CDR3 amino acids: CASSLDSGVVRGGPYNEQFF. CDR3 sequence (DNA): TGTGCCAGCAGCTTAGATAGCGGGGTTGTGCGGGGGGGCCCCTACAATGAGCAGTTCTTC.

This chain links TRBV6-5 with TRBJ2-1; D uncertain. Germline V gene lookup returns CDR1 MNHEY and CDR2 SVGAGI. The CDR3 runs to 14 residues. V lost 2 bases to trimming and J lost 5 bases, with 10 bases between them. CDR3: CASSYNGEDNEQFF. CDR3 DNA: TGTGCCAGCAGTTACAATGGTGAGGACAATGAGCAGTTCTTC.

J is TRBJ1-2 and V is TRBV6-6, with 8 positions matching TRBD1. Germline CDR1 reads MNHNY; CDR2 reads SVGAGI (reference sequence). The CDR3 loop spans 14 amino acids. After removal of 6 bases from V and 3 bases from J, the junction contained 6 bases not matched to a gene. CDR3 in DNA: TGTGCCAGCAGCTCAGGGGGCGCAGACTATGGCTACACCTTC. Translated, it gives CASSSGGADYGYTF.

DNA for the CDR3: TGTGCCAGCAGCTTAACCTGGGACAGGGAAACTGAAGCTTTCTTT. Its translation is CASSLTWDRETEAFF. The chain joins TRBV11-2 to TRBJ1-1; 9 nucleotides line up with TRBD1. Losses at the gene ends were 2 bases for V and 5 bases for J; bases not matched to a gene: 6. From germline, CDR1 is SGHAT and CDR2 FQNNGV. The CDR3 sequence is 15 residues long.

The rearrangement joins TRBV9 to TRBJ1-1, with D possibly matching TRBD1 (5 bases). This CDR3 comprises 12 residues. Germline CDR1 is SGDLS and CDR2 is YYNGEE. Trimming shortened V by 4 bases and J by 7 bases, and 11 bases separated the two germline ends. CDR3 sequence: CASSPPGLEAFF. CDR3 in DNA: TGTGCCAGCAGCCCCCCGGGGCTTGAAGCTTTCTTT.

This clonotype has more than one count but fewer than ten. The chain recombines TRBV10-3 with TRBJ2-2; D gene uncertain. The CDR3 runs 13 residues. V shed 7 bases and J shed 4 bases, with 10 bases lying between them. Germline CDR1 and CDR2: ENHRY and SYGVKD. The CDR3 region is CAIKTDATGELFF. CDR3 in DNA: TGTGCCATCAAGACCGATGCCACCGGGGAGCTGTTTTTT.